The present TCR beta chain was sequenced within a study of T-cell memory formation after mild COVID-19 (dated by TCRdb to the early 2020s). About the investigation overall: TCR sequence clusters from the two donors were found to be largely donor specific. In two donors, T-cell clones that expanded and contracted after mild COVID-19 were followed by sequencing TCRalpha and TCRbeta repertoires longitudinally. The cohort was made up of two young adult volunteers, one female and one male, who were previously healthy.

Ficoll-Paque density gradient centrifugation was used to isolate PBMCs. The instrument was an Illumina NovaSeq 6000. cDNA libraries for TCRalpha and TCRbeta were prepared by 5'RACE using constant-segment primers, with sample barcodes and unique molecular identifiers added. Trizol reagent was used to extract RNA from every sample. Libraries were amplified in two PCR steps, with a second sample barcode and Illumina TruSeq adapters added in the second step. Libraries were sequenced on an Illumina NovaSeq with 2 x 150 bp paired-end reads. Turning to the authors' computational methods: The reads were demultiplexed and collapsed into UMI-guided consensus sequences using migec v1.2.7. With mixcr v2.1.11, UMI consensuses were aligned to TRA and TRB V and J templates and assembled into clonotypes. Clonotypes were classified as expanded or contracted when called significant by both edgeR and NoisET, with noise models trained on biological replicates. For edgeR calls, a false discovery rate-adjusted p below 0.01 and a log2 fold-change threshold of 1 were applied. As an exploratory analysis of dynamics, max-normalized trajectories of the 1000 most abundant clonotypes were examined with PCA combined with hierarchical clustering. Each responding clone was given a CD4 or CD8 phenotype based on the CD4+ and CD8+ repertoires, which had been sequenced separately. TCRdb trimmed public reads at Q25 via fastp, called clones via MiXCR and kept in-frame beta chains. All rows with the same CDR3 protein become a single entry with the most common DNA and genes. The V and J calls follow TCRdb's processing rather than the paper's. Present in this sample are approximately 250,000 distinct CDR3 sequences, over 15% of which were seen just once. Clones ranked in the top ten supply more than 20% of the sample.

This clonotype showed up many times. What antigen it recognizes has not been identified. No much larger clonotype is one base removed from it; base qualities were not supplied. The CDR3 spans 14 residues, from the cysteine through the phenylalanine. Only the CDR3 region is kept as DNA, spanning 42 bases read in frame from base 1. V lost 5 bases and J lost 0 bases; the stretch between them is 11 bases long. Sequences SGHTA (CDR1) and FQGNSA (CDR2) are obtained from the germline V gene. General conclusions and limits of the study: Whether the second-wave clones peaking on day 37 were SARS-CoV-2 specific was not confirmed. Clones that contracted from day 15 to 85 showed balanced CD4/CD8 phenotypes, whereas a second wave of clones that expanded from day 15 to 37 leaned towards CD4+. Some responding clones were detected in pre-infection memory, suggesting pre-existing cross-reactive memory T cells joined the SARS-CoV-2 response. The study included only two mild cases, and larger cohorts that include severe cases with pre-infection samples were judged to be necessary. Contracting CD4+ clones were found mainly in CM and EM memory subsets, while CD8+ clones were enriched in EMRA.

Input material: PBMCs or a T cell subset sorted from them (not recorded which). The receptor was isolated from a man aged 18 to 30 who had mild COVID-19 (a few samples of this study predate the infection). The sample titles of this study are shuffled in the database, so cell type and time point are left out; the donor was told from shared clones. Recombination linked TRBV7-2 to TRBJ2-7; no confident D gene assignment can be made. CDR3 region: CASSASGSSYEQYF. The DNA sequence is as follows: TGTGCCAGCAGCGCATCAGGCTCCTCCTACGAGCAGTACTTC.